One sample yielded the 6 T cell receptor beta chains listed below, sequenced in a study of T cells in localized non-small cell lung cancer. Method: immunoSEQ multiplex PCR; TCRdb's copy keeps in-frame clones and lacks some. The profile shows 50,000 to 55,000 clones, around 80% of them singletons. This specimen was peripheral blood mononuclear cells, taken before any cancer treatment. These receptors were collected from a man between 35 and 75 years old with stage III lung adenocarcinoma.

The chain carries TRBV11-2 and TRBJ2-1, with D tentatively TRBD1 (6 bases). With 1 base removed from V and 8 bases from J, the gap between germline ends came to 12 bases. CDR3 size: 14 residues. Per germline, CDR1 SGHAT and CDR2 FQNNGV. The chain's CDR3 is CASSLAQGFYEQFF. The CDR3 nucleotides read TGTGCCAGCAGCTTAGCACAGGGTTTTTATGAGCAGTTCTTC.

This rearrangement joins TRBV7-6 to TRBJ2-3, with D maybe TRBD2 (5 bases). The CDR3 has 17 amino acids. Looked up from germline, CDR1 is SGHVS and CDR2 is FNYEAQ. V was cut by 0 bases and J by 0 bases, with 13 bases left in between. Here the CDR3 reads CASSLAEESSSTDTQYF. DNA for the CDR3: TGTGCCAGCAGCTTAGCGGAGGAAAGTTCTAGCACAGATACGCAGTATTTT.

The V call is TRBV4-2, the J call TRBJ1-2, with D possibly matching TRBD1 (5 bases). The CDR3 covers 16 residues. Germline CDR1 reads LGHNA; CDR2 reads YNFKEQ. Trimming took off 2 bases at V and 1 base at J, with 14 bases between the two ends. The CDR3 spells CASSQSAGMVNYGYTF. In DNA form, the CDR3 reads TGTGCCAGCAGCCAAAGTGCAGGGATGGTTAACTATGGCTACACCTTC.

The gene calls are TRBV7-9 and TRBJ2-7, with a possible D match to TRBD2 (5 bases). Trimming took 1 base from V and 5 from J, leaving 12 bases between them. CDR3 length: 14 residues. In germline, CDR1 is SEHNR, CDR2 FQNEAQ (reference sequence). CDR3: CASSLVGPRDEQYF. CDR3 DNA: TGTGCCAGCAGCTTAGTCGGACCGAGGGACGAGCAGTACTTC. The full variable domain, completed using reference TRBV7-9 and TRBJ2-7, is DTGVSQNPRHKITKRGQNVTFRCDPISEHNRLYWYRQTLGQGPEFLTYFQNEAQLEKSRLLSDRFSAERPKGSFSTLEIQRTEQGDSAMYLCASSLVGPRDEQYFGPGTRLTVT.

The CDR3 region is CASKGTETQYF. For the CDR3, the DNA is TGTGCCAGCAAAGGCACAGAGACCCAGTACTTC. This chain uses TRBV2 with TRBJ2-5; D is ambiguous. V was trimmed by 7 bases and J by 4 bases, leaving 7 bases between them. CDR1 and CDR2 from the germline V gene are SNHLY and FYNNEI. The CDR3 spans 11 residues.

In DNA form, the CDR3 reads TGTGCCAGCAGCTTAGAAGCGGCAGCCGTCCACGAGCAGTACTTC. This encodes CASSLEAAAVHEQYF. The gene calls are TRBV11-2 and TRBJ2-7; possible D gene TRBD2, 5 bases. V dropped 0 bases and J dropped 5 bases, with 14 bases sitting between them. CDR1 is SGHAT, CDR2 FQNNGV, per germline. This CDR3 contains 15 residues.